Detailed here is one T cell receptor (beta chain). The antigen remains undetermined. This entry is derived from a study of beta chain features in type 1 diabetes. Study results and limitations: Insertion counts at VDJ junctions were lower in type 1 diabetes patients, who also showed more deletions there.

All of the isolated RNA was reverse transcribed, so expressed TCRB transcripts were sequenced. Clones were read by immunoSEQ multiplex PCR, and TCRdb kept only the in-frame ones, dropping some. The sample yields 140,000 or so clones, about 10% seen once. The V and J ends lost 1 base and 4 bases, in that order; junction bases with no gene match: 4. The length of the CDR3 is 16 residues. Germline CDR1 reads SGHTA; CDR2 reads FQGNSA. Only one heparinised blood draw was taken per donor, and its volume averaged about 120 mL. V is TRBV7-2 and J is TRBJ2-3, with 11 bases aligning to TRBD2. The clonotype was recovered from a man aged 18 to 29 in good health. The sequenced material came from naive CD4+ T cells from blood. The CDR3 DNA reads TGTGCCAGCAGCTTAGGGGGACTAGCGGTCTCAGATACGCAGTATTTT. Translating it yields CASSLGGLAVSDTQYF.